Below are 20 T cell receptor beta chains sequenced from a single sample in a study of T cell repertoires in cytomegalovirus infection (dated by TCRdb to about 2019). Instrument on record: Illumina HiSeq 1500. The public reads were quality trimmed at Q25 with fastp and then assembled into clones with MiXCR by TCRdb, keeping productive beta chains. Each CDR3 protein appears once, grouped with its most common genes and DNA. Across this sample there are approximately 500,000 distinct CDR3 sequences, with 16% seen only once. The ten largest clones take up roughly a quarter of the sample. Sequencing used CD8+ T cells from PBMCs. Receptors originate from a human donor in good health (CMV status not recorded). Some clones in this sample may be carry-over from other donors' samples.

This clonotype has ten or more counts. The V gene is TRBV7-8, the J gene TRBJ2-1; D tentatively fits TRBD1 or TRBD2 (7 bases each). The ends were cut back, 5 bases at V and 4 bases at J, with 21 bases in the middle. CDR3 length equals 17 residues. Per the germline V gene, CDR1 is SGHVS and CDR2 is FQNEAQ. The CDR3 sequence is CASSAQGGTSPYNEQFF. CDR3 nucleotides: TGTGCCAGCAGCGCCCAGGGGGGGACTTCCCCATACAATGAGCAGTTCTTC.

Ten or more counts support this clonotype. The chain has TRBV6-1 and TRBJ2-3; tentative D call: TRBD2 (7 bases). The CDR3 has 13 amino acids. V lost 8 bases and J 5 bases, leaving 14 bases between the germline ends. CDR1 and CDR2 from the germline V gene are MNHNS and SASEGT. The CDR3 protein is CASRRGPIDTQYF. The CDR3 bases are TGTGCCAGCCGGCGGGGGCCCATAGATACGCAGTATTTT.

The chain joins TRBV20-1 to TRBJ2-1, with D perhaps being TRBD1 or TRBD2 (5 bases each). Germline V gives CDR1 DFQATT, CDR2 SNEGSKA (reference sequence). The length of the CDR3 is 13 residues. The V and J ends lost 7 bases and 8 bases respectively, with 18 bases between them. CDR3: CSGEGQTGYEQFF. The CDR3 DNA reads TGCAGTGGCGAGGGGCAGACGGGGTATGAGCAGTTCTTC.

This clonotype was counted ten times or more. V is TRBV7-6 and J is TRBJ2-3; TRBD1 matches at 7 bases. Germline values: CDR1 SGHVS, CDR2 FNYEAQ. This CDR3 has 17 residues. V lost 1 base and J lost 3; bases outside the gene matches: 10. For the CDR3, the DNA is TGTGCCAGCAGCTTAGATGACGCAGGGGGTATTACAGATACGCAGTATTTT. Translation gives CASSLDDAGGITDTQYF.

The chain carries TRBV9 and TRBJ2-5; TRBD2 agrees at 7 bases. Germline CDR1 reads SGDLS; CDR2 reads YYNGEE. The CDR3 is 18 amino acids. The J segment lost 1 base and the V segment lost 0 bases, leaving 12 bases of the junction unmatched. In nucleotides, the CDR3 is TGTGCCAGCAGCGTAGAAGGAGGCGGGGGAGGCCTCCAAGAGACCCAGTACTTC. Translating it yields CASSVEGGGGGLQETQYF. Combining the CDR3 with reference TRBV9 and TRBJ2-5 gives the whole variable domain DSGVTQTPKHLITATGQRVTLRCSPRSGDLSVYWYQQSLDQGLQFLIQYYNGEERAKGNILERFSAQQFPDLHSELNLSSLELGDSALYFCASSVEGGGGGLQETQYFGPGTRLLVL.

The chain combines TRBV30 with TRBJ2-3; 10 bases fit TRBD2. The J segment lost 4 bases and the V segment lost 4 bases, leaving 11 bases of the junction unmatched. This CDR3 contains 16 residues. The germline V gene encodes CDR1 GTSNPN and CDR2 SVGIG (reference sequence). This CDR3 is CAWTVGLAGAADTQYF. DNA for the CDR3: TGTGCCTGGACTGTTGGGCTAGCGGGAGCGGCAGATACGCAGTATTTT.

The V and J genes are TRBV27 and TRBJ1-2; D gene ambiguous. The V gene's germline CDR1 is MNHEY and CDR2 SMNVEV (reference sequence). V lost 5 bases and J 13 bases, leaving 26 bases between the germline ends. The CDR3 has 15 residues. CDR3 in DNA: TGTGCCAGCAGTCCCCTCTCTAAGAGGTTACAACTCATCACCTTC. It encodes CASSPLSKRLQLITF.

The sample holds many counts of this clonotype. The rearrangement joins TRBV27 to TRBJ2-1, with 8 bases identical to TRBD2. The CDR3 spans 15 residues. Germline V gene lookup returns CDR1 MNHEY and CDR2 SMNVEV (reference sequence). The junction had 4 bases not matched to a gene; V was cut back by 6 bases and J by 0 bases. As DNA, the CDR3 is TGTGCCAGCAGGAGCGGGGGCTCCTCCTACAATGAGCAGTTCTTC. Residues: CASRSGGSSYNEQFF.

The V call is TRBV5-4, the J call TRBJ2-3; TRBD1 matches at 7 bases. The germline CDR1 and CDR2 sequences are SGHNT and YYREEE (reference sequence). The CDR3 loop spans 13 amino acids. V trimming: 3 bases; J trimming: 7 bases; junction bases outside the gene matches: 5. CDR3 region: CASSWGQSNTQYF. In nucleotides, the CDR3 is TGTGCCAGCAGCTGGGGACAGTCAAATACGCAGTATTTT.

This clonotype was seen only a few times. The rearrangement links TRBV11-3 to TRBJ2-7; D not certain. Germline CDR1 is SGHNT and CDR2 is YENEEA. Between the trimmed V and J ends, which lost 5 bases and 3 bases, there was a span of 8 bases. The CDR3 totals 12 residues. In DNA, the CDR3 is TGTGCCAGCAGCGACTCCCACTACGAGCAGTACTTC. Its protein is CASSDSHYEQYF.

This clonotype has just a few counts. The gene calls are TRBV11-2 and TRBJ2-3; D is perhaps TRBD2 (7 bases). CDR3 size: 18 residues. From germline, CDR1 is SGHAT and CDR2 FQNNGV. V gave up 2 bases and J gave up 4 bases, with 22 bases separating them. CDR3 sequence (DNA): TGTGCCAGCAGCTTAAGGGGGGGAGGGGCGGGGTGGGCAGATACGCAGTATTTT. Its translation: CASSLRGGGAGWADTQYF.

There are many counts of this clonotype. CDR3 nucleotide sequence: TGTGCCAGCAGTCTAGGGACAAGATTATTACATGGCAATGAGCAGTTCTTC. It is translated as CASSLGTRLLHGNEQFF. The gene calls are TRBV6-1 and TRBJ2-1; D might be TRBD1 (6 bases). The germline gives CDR1 MNHNS, CDR2 SASEGT. V shed 5 bases and J shed 6 bases, with 23 bases lying between them. CDR3 length equals 17 residues.

The V and J genes are TRBV5-1 and TRBJ2-3; TRBD1 is a possible D gene (5 bases). Germline CDR1 is SGHRS and CDR2 is YFSETQ. V was clipped by 0 bases and J by 4 bases, with 12 bases between them. This CDR3 has 15 residues. The CDR3 region has the DNA TGCGCCAGCAGCTTGGAAGGGGCATTAGCAGATACGCAGTATTTT. Translation gives CASSLEGALADTQYF.

This clonotype was counted ten times or more. The chain couples TRBV7-9 to TRBJ1-1; the D is unclear. V was shortened by 4 bases and J by 3 bases, with 12 bases between the two germline ends. The CDR3 runs 14 residues. CDR1 and CDR2 from the germline V gene are SEHNR and FQNEAQ (reference sequence). The CDR3 DNA reads as TGTGCCAGCAGCTCCGGCGGGGTGTACACTGAAGCTTTCTTT. Translated, it gives CASSSGGVYTEAFF.

At least ten counts were recorded for this clonotype. The rearrangement joins TRBV28 to TRBJ2-6; D might be TRBD1 (5 bases). This CDR3 has 16 amino acids. Germline V CDR1 and CDR2: MDHEN, SYDVKM. V lost 5 bases and J 2 bases, leaving 13 bases between the germline ends. CDR3 sequence reads: CASSTHRRPGANVLTF. CDR3 DNA sequence: TGTGCCAGCAGTACCCACAGGCGCCCTGGGGCCAACGTCCTGACTTTC.

The sample holds many counts of this clonotype. The CDR3 nucleotides are TGTGCCAGCAGCTTAAGCGGGAGTGGCACAGATACGCAGTATTTT. Its protein is CASSLSGSGTDTQYF. The rearrangement uses TRBV7-8 and TRBJ2-3; 8 nucleotides match TRBD2. With 2 bases clipped from V and 1 base from J, the junction kept 2 bases outside the gene matches. Germline CDR1 is SGHVS and CDR2 is FQNEAQ. The CDR3 totals 15 residues.

This chain uses TRBV12-3 or TRBV12-4 with TRBJ1-6; TRBD1 matches 9 bases. The CDR3 has 18 residues. Trimming removed 6 bases from V and 7 bases from J; junction bases left unmatched: 16. CDR3 coding DNA: TGTGCCAGCAGAGCACCAGCAACCGGGACAGGGAACAATTCACCCCTCCACTTT. Translated: CASRAPATGTGNNSPLHF.

The table lists this clonotype with a few counts. The chain has TRBV4-1 and TRBJ1-2; 10 bases match TRBD1. The CDR3 is made up of 15 amino acids. V lost 4 bases to trimming and J lost 4 bases; unmatched junction nucleotides: 6. Germline lookup yields CDR1 MGHRA and CDR2 YSYEKL. This CDR3 reads CASSLHRDRGYGYTF. The CDR3, as DNA: TGCGCCAGCAGCCTACACCGGGACAGGGGCTATGGCTACACCTTC.

Turning to this clonotype: This CDR3 is missing its conserved last phenylalanine or tryptophan, likely due to a read error. The rearrangement uses TRBV6-7 and TRBJ2-5; 10 nucleotides line up with TRBD2. TRBV6-7 falls under the ORF class, with uncertain function. Trimming removed 2 bases from V and 5 bases from J; junction bases left unmatched: 17. The CDR3 extends over 19 amino acids. The CDR3 spells CASSYLTSGDTTLRETQYL. CDR3 DNA: TGTGCCAGCAGTTACCTAACTAGCGGGGACACCACCTTAAGGGAGACCCAGTACTTA.

Ten or more counts support this clonotype. The chain recombines TRBV20-1 with TRBJ2-2; 9 nucleotides match TRBD1. With 0 bases clipped from V and 4 bases from J, the junction kept 6 bases outside the gene matches. This CDR3 has 16 amino acids. Germline values: CDR1 DFQATT, CDR2 SNEGSKA (reference sequence). CDR3 coding DNA: TGCAGTGCTAGAGAAAGAGGACAGGGGATCACCGGGGAGCTGTTTTTT. It codes for CSARERGQGITGELFF.